This is a list of T cell receptor beta chains from one sample in a study of cytomegalovirus exposure and HLA in healthy donors. Measured with immunoSEQ multiplex PCR; TCRdb has only the in-frame clones, and not every one. The table shows 70,000 or so clones, with nearly 95% occurring only once. The specimen sequenced was PBMCs. These receptors all stem from a young man in good health and CMV-seropositive. The CDR3 runs from the conserved cysteine through the conserved F or W. Each record gives: J gene, clone size, V gene, D gene, CDR3 protein, CDR3 DNA. A D gene is named only where the DNA matches it firmly. A clone size is listed for some rows: how often the clone was seen (once, few, many), or a class if it is expanded.

TRBJ2-7,.,TRBV6-5,.,CASSYSPEGGVYEQYF,TGTGCCAGCAGTTACTCGCCGGAAGGAGGGGTCTACGAGCAGTACTTC
TRBJ1-1,.,TRBV27,.,CASSFGGNTEAFF,TGTGCCAGCAGTTTCGGCGGGAACACTGAAGCTTTCTTT
TRBJ2-3,.,TRBV9,.,CASSVGGGRGATDTQYF,TGTGCCAGCAGCGTAGGGGGAGGAAGGGGAGCCACAGATACGCAGTATTTT
TRBJ1-5,.,TRBV28,.,CASSLGQGFRQPQHF,TGTGCCAGCAGTTTAGGGCAGGGGTTTCGACAGCCCCAGCATTTT
TRBJ2-7,once,TRBV30,TRBD2,CAWSPRGQRDREQYF,TGTGCCTGGAGCCCCCGGGGCCAGCGGGACCGCGAGCAGTACTTC
TRBJ1-5,.,TRBV2,.,CASSPRTSSSGPQHF,TGTGCCAGCAGTCCTAGAACGAGTTCCTCTGGGCCCCAGCATTTT
TRBJ1-1,once,TRBV29-1,.,CSVEGRGEAFF,TGCAGCGTTGAAGGCAGGGGTGAAGCTTTCTTT
TRBJ1-4,.,TRBV6-5,.,CASSYTPGGEKLFF,TGTGCCAGCAGTTACACCCCCGGGGGTGAAAAACTGTTTTTT
TRBJ2-5,.,TRBV6-5,TRBD2,CASSSGLAGGLETQYF,TGTGCCAGCAGTTCCGGACTAGCGGGAGGACTAGAGACCCAGTACTTC
TRBJ2-3,.,TRBV4-1,.,CASSQDWATDTQYF,TGCGCCAGCAGCCAAGATTGGGCCACAGATACGCAGTATTTT
TRBJ1-5,.,TRBV18,TRBD1,CASSQSGQGNQPQHF,TGTGCCAGCTCACAATCGGGACAGGGGAATCAGCCCCAGCATTTT
TRBJ1-5,.,TRBV7-3,.,CASSLTGGGNQPQHF,TGTGCCAGCAGCTTAACCGGGGGGGGCAATCAGCCCCAGCATTTT
TRBJ2-5,once,TRBV27,.,CASSFGGETQYF,TGTGCCAGCAGTTTCGGGGGTGAGACCCAGTACTTC
TRBJ1-5,.,TRBV5-1,TRBD1,CASRRDSVSNQPQHF,TGCGCCAGCAGAAGGGACAGCGTTAGCAATCAGCCCCAGCATTTT
TRBJ2-7,.,TRBV5-6,.,CASSLLRSYEQYF,TGTGCCAGCAGCTTACTTCGCTCCTACGAGCAGTACTTC
TRBJ1-1,.,TRBV27,.,CASSAPGFPSEAFF,TGTGCCAGCAGTGCCCCAGGGTTCCCAAGTGAAGCTTTCTTT
TRBJ1-4,.,TRBV28,TRBD1,CASNFRLGQGIATNEKLFF,TGTGCCAGCAATTTCCGGCTAGGACAGGGGATAGCAACTAATGAAAAACTGTTTTTT
TRBJ2-5,.,TRBV19,TRBD1,CASSIRGRETQYF,TGTGCCAGTAGTATCAGGGGGCGTGAGACCCAGTACTTC
TRBJ2-2,.,TRBV25-1,TRBD2,CASTTSGRPGELFF,TGTGCCAGCACGACTAGCGGGAGGCCCGGGGAGCTGTTTTTT
TRBJ2-5,once,TRBV7-2,TRBD2,CASSLFGLAEETQYF,TGTGCCAGCAGCTTATTCGGACTAGCGGAAGAGACCCAGTACTTC
TRBJ2-4,.,TRBV9,.,CASSVAGGLLLAKNIQYF,TGTGCCAGCAGCGTAGCCGGGGGGCTCCTCCTGGCCAAAAACATTCAGTACTTC
TRBJ2-7,.,TRBV30,TRBD2,CAWSPSPGTRSF,TGTGCCTGGAGCCCCAGTCCAGGGACTAGGTCCTTC
TRBJ2-7,.,TRBV5-1,TRBD2,CASSAGTSGLYEQYF,TGCGCCAGCAGCGCCGGGACTAGCGGTCTCTACGAGCAGTACTTC
TRBJ2-6,.,TRBV27,.,CASSSLSGANVLTF,TGTGCCAGCAGTTCTCTCTCTGGGGCCAACGTCCTGACTTTC
TRBJ2-7,.,TRBV10-3,.,CAISETPRESSYEQYF,TGTGCCATCAGTGAGACCCCCAGGGAAAGCTCCTACGAGCAGTACTTC
TRBJ2-1,.,TRBV6-5,TRBD1,CASSWDRYNEQFF,TGTGCCAGCAGTTGGGACAGATACAATGAGCAGTTCTTC
TRBJ2-7,.,TRBV29-1,.,CSVVSPSSYEQYF,TGCAGCGTTGTATCTCCGAGCTCCTACGAGCAGTACTTC
TRBJ2-7,.,TRBV6-6,.,CASSFRDSGEQYF,TGTGCCAGCAGTTTCCGGGACTCCGGGGAGCAGTACTTC
TRBJ2-1,.,TRBV10-3,TRBD1,CAIRIGQGTNEQFF,TGTGCCATCAGAATCGGACAGGGAACCAATGAGCAGTTCTTC
TRBJ2-2,.,TRBV5-4,.,CASSPTTGRGGELFF,TGTGCCAGCAGCCCCACCACAGGGCGAGGGGGGGAGCTGTTTTTT
TRBJ2-3,.,TRBV9,.,CASSGTSTDTQYF,TGTGCCAGCAGCGGCACTAGCACAGATACGCAGTATTTT
TRBJ1-4,once,TRBV7-8,.,CASSLYLADSEKLFF,TGTGCCAGCAGCTTATACCTGGCGGATAGTGAAAAACTGTTTTTT
TRBJ1-1,.,TRBV15,.,CATSRVGVAEAFF,TGTGCCACCAGCAGAGTCGGGGTGGCTGAAGCTTTCTTT